This T cell receptor beta chain is drawn from a study of blood T cell repertoires in COVID-19. Study background: PBMCs, B-cell-depleted T cells, or T cells were the source of the cDNA or gDNA that made up the material.

In germline, CDR1 is MNHEY, CDR2 SMNVEV (reference sequence). The CDR3 has 15 residues. Between the trimmed V and J ends, which lost 5 bases and 2 bases, there was a span of 13 bases. Per the original data handling: Estimation of nucleated cell counts was performed using reference gene primer amplification. TCRdb's copy holds only in-frame clones and misses some; the assay was immunoSEQ multiplex PCR. That table is the source of V, J and clone size, and D and trimming were worked out from the DNA. The table records about 270,000 clones, 80% to 90% of them present only once. This TCR came from a woman aged 50 to 60 who had recovered from COVID-19. The rearrangement uses TRBV27 and TRBJ1-5; D possibly corresponds to TRBD1 (6 bases). Sequenced material: peripheral blood. The CDR3, as DNA: TGTGCCAGCAGTGATTATTCAGGGGGCAATCAGCCCCAGCATTTT. It translates to CASSDYSGGNQPQHF.